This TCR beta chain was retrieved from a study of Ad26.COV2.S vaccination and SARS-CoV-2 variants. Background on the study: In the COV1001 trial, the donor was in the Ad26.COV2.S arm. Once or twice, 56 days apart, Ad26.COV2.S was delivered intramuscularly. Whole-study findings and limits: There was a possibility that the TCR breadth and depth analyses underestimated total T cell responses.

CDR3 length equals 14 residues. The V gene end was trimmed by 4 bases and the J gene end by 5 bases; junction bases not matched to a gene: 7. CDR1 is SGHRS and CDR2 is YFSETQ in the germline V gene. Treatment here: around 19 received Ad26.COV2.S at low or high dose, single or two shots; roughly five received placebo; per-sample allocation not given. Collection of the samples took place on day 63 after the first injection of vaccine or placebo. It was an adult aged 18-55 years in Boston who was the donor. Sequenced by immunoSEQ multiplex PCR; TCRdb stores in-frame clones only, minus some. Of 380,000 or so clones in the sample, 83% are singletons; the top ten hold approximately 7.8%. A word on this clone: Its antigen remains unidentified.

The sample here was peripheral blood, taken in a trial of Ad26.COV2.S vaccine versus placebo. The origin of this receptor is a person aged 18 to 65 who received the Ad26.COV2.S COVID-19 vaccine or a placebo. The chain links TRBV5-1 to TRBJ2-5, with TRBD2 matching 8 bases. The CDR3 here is CASSRREGMETQYF. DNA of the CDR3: TGCGCCAGCAGCCGCCGGGAGGGGATGGAGACCCAGTACTTC.